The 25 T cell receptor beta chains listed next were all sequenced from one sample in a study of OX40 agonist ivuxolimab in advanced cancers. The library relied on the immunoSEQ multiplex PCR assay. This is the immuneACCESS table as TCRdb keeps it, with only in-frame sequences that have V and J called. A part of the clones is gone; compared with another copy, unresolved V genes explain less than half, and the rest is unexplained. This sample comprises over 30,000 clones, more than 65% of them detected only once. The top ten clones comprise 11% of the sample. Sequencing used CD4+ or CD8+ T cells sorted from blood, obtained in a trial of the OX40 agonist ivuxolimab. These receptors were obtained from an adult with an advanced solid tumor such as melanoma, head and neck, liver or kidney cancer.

The CDR3 is CASSTKPDLRYEQYF. CDR3 sequence (DNA): TGTGCCAGCAGCACAAAACCAGACCTGCGCTACGAGCAGTACTTC. The chain links TRBV5-6 to TRBJ2-7, with no clear D. From germline, CDR1 is SGHDT and CDR2 YYEEEE. The CDR3 covers 15 residues. V gave up 4 bases and J gave up 3 bases, with 17 bases separating them.

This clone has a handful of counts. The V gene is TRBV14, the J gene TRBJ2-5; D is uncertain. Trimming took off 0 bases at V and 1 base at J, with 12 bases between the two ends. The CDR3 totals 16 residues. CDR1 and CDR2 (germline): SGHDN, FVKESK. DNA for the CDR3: TGTGCCAGCAGCCAAGAGCGAAAGGCGAGCCAAGAGACCCAGTACTTC. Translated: CASSQERKASQETQYF.

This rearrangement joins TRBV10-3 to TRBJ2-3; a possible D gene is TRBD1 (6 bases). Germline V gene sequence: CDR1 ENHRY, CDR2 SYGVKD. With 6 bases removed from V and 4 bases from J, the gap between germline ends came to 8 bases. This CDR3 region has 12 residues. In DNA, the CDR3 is TGTGCCATCAGGACAGGCCCAGATACGCAGTATTTT. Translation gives CAIRTGPDTQYF.

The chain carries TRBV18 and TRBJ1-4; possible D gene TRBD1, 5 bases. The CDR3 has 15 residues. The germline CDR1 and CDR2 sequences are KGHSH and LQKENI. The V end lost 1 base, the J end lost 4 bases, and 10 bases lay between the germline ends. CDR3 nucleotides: TGTGCCAGCTCACCACAGACAGCAATTAATGAAAAACTGTTTTTT. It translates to CASSPQTAINEKLFF.

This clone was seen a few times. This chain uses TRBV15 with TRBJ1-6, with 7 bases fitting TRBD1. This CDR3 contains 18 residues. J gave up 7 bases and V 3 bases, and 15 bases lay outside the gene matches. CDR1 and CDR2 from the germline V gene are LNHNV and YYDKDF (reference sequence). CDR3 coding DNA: TGTGCCACCAGCAGCCTACCGACCACAGGGGAGGTGAATTCACCCCTCCACTTT. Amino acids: CATSSLPTTGEVNSPLHF.

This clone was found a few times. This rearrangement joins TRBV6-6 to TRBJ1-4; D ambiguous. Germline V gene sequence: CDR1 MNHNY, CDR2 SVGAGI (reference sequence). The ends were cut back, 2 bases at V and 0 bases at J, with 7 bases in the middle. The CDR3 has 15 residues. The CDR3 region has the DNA TGTGCCAGCAGTTACGCGTCAGCAACTAATGAAAAACTGTTTTTT. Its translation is CASSYASATNEKLFF.

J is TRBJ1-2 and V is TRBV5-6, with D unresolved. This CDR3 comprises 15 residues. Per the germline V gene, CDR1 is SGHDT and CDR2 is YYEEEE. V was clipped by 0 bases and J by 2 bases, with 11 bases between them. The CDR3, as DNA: TGTGCCAGCAGCTTGGACGCAATGTTAAACTATGGCTACACCTTC. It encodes CASSLDAMLNYGYTF.

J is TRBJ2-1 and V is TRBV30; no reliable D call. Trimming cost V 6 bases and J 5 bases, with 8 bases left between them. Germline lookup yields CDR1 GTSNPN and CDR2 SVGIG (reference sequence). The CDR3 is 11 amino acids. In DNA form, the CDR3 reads TGTGCCTGCAAACCAAACAATGAGCAGTTCTTC. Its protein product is CACKPNNEQFF.

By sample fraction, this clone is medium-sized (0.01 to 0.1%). As DNA, the CDR3 is TGTGCCAGCAGTGAATGGGACAGGGCAAGCAATCAGCCCCAGCATTTT. It yields the protein CASSEWDRASNQPQHF. This rearrangement joins TRBV6-1 to TRBJ1-5, with TRBD1 matching over 9 bases. The V gene end was trimmed by 2 bases and the J gene end by 1 base; junction bases not matched to a gene: 3. The CDR3 contains 16 residues. Germline assignment: CDR1 MNHNS and CDR2 SASEGT.

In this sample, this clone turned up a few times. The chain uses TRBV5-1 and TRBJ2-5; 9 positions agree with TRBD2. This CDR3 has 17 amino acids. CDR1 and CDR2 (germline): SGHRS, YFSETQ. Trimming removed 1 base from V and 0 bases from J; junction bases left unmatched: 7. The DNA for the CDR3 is TGCGCCAGCAGCTTGTGGAGCAGCGGGGGGTACCAAGAGACCCAGTACTTC. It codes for CASSLWSSGGYQETQYF.

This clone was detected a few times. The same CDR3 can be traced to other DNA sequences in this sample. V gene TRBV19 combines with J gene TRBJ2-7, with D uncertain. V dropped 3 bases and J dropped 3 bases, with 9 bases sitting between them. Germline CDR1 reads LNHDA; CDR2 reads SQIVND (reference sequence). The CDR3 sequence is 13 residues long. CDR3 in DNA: TGTGCCAGTAGTATCTTCCCCGGCTACGAGCAGTACTTC. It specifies CASSIFPGYEQYF.

The CDR3 sequence: CASSTGGFRSPLHF. CDR3 DNA: TGTGCCAGCAGTACAGGGGGCTTTAGGTCACCCCTCCACTTT. The genes are TRBV25-1 and TRBJ1-6; 9 nucleotides align to TRBD1. The CDR3 is made up of 14 amino acids. Germline V gene lookup returns CDR1 MGHDK and CDR2 SYGVNS. The J segment lost 10 bases and the V segment lost 5 bases, leaving 6 bases of the junction unmatched. Based on the CDR3 plus reference TRBV25-1 and TRBJ1-6, the full variable domain is EADIYQTPRYLVIGTGKKITLECSQTMGHDKMYWYQQDPGMELHLIHYSYGVNSTEKGDLSSESTVSRIRTEHFPLTLESARPSHTSQYLCASSTGGFRSPLHFGNGTRLTVT.

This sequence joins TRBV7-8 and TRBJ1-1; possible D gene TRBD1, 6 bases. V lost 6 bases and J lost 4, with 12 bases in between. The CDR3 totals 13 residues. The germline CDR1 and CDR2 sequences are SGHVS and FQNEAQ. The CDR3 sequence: CASRLGQSTEAFF. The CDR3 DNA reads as TGTGCCAGCAGACTAGGACAGAGCACTGAAGCTTTCTTT.

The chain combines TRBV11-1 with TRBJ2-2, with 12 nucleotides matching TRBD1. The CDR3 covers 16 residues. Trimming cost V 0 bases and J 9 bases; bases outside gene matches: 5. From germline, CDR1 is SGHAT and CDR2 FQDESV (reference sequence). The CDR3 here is CASSLAPGQGARELFF. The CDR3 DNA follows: TGTGCCAGCAGCTTAGCCCCGGGACAGGGGGCTCGGGAGCTGTTTTTT.

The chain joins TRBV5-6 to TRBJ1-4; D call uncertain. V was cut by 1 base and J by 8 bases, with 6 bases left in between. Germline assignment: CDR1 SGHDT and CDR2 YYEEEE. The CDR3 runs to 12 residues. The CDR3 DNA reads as TGTGCCAGCAGCTTGATGAGGGAAAAACTGTTTTTT. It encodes CASSLMREKLFF.

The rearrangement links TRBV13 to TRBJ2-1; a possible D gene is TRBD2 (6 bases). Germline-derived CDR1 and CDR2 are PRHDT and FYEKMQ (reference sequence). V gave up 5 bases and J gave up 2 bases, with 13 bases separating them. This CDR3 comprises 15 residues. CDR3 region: CASSPRLVTYNEQFF. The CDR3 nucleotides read TGTGCCAGCAGCCCCCGACTAGTCACCTACAATGAGCAGTTCTTC.

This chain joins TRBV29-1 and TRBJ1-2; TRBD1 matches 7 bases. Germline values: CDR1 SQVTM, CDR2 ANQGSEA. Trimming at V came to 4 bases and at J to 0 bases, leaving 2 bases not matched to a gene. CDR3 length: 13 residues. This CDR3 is CSVGTGANYGYTF. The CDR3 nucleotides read TGCAGCGTTGGGACAGGAGCTAACTATGGCTACACCTTC.

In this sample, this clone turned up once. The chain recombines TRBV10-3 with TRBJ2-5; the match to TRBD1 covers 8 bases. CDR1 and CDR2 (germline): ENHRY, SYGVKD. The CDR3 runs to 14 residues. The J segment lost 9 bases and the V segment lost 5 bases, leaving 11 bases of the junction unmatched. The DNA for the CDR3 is TGTGCCATCAGTACAGACAGGGGAACATCTCCCCAGTACTTC. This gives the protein CAISTDRGTSPQYF.

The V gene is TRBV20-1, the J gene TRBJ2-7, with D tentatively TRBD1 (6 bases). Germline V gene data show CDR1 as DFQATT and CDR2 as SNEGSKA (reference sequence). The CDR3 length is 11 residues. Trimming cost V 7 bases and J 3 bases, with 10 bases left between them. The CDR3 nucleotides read TGCAGTGGTATAGGGGGCTACGAGCAGTACTTC. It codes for CSGIGGYEQYF.

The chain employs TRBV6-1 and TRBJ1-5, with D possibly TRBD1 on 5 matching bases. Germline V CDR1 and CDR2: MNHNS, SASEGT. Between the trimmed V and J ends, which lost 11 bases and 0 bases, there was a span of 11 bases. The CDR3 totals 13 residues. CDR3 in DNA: TGTGCCGGAGGACATCTTAGCAATCAGCCCCAGCATTTT. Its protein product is CAGGHLSNQPQHF.

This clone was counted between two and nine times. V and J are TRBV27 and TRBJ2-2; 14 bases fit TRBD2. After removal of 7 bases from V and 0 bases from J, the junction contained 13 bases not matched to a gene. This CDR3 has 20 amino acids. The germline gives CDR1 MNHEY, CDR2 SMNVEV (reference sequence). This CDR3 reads CASTYQPGLAGDANTGELFF. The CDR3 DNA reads TGTGCCAGCACCTACCAACCGGGACTAGCGGGGGACGCGAACACCGGGGAGCTGTTTTTT.

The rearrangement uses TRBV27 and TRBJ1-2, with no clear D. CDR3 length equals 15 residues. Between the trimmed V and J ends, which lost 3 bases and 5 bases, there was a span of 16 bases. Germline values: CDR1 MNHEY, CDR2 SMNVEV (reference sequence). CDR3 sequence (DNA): TGTGCCAGCAGTTTCCGGATCGCAGGCTTATATGGCTACACCTTC. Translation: CASSFRIAGLYGYTF.

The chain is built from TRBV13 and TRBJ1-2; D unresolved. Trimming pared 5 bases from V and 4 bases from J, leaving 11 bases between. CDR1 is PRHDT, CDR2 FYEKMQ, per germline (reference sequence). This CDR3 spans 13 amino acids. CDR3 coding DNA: TGTGCCAGCAGCCCCCGCCCGCCCTATGGCTACACCTTC. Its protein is CASSPRPPYGYTF.

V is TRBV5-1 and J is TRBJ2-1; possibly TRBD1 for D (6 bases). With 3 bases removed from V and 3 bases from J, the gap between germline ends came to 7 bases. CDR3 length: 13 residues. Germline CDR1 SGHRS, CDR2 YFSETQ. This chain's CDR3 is CASSWDNYNEQFF. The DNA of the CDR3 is TGCGCCAGCAGCTGGGACAACTACAATGAGCAGTTCTTC.

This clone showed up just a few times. CDR3 bases: TGTGCCTGGAGGGAAGGACAGCTCACAGATACGCAGTATTTT. Translating it yields CAWREGQLTDTQYF. The chain couples TRBV30 to TRBJ2-3; perhaps TRBD1 as D (6 bases). Germline V gene data show CDR1 as GTSNPN and CDR2 as SVGIG (reference sequence). This CDR3 has 14 residues. V shed 3 bases and J shed 2 bases, with 12 bases lying between them.